The 22 T cell receptor beta chains presented below share a single source sample, sequenced in a study of prognosis after radiotherapy for stage I lung cancer. Amplification of the TCR beta CDR3 (from genomic DNA) was done by two-round multiplex PCR. Individual primers that were specific to each TRBV and TRBJ gene served in first-round PCR. In TCRdb, the multiplex PCR reads were re-called with MiXCR into one record per CDR3 protein. Of more than 30,000 distinct CDR3 sequences in the sample, 35% to 45% were seen once. This specimen consisted of PBMCs, obtained before or after stereotactic body radiation therapy (not recorded which). Receptor source: a donor over 45 with non-small cell lung cancer.

With respect to this clonotype: It is likely a read error: a sequence one base away is far more abundant. The genes are TRBV20-1 and TRBJ2-5; TRBD2 agrees at 11 bases. The J call may be wrong; the DNA end is better matched by TRBJ2-1. The germline gives CDR1 DFQATT, CDR2 SNEGSKA (reference sequence). CDR3 size: 15 residues. Here the CDR3 DNA reads TGCAGTGCTACGGTGACTAGCGGGGACTACAATGAGCAGTTCTTC. Protein: CSATVTSGDYNEQFF.

This clonotype is medium-sized. One end of the junction is discordant with germline, which a read error may explain. This chain uses TRBV12-3 or TRBV12-4 with TRBJ1-2; D call uncertain. CDR3 length: 14 residues. The CDR3 loop is CASSLGGVTIGNTF. For the CDR3, the DNA is TGTGCCAGCAGTTTAGGGGGAGTGACTATTGGCAACACCTTC.

This clonotype is deemed medium-sized. CDR3 protein: CASRTVRSYEQYF. CDR3 coding DNA: TGTGCCAGCAGGACGGTTAGATCCTACGAGCAGTACTTC. The chain couples TRBV6-4 to TRBJ2-7; D is undetermined. This CDR3 comprises 13 residues. Germline V lookup: CDR1 MRHNA, CDR2 SNTAGT. The V end lost 6 bases, the J end lost 1 base, and 10 bases lay between the germline ends.

This clonotype has at least ten counts. The CDR3 here is CASSYSTGTVGGYTF. The CDR3 DNA is TGTGCCAGCAGTTACTCGACCGGGACAGTCGGCGGCTACACCTTC. This chain connects TRBV6-5 to TRBJ1-2; TRBD1 matches at 7 bases. The CDR3 has 15 residues. CDR1 and CDR2 from the germline V gene are MNHEY and SVGAGI. Trimming at V came to 0 bases and at J to 8 bases, leaving 9 bases not matched to a gene.

This clonotype was counted a few times. Possible read error: a much larger clone is one base away. The chain has TRBV19 and TRBJ2-2; TRBD2 matches 14 bases. Germline V gene data show CDR1 as LNHDA and CDR2 as SQIVND (reference sequence). The CDR3 runs 19 residues. Trimming cost V 5 bases and J 4 bases; bases outside gene matches: 12. The CDR3 here is CASSPVRTSGRRSTGELFF. The CDR3 DNA follows: TGTGCCAGTAGTCCAGTACGGACTAGCGGGAGGCGGAGCACCGGGGAGCTGTTTTTT.

This clonotype was detected many times. The chain is built from TRBV6-1 and TRBJ2-1, with TRBD2 matching over 7 bases. The CDR3 is 14 residues long. V was pared by 3 bases and J by 8 bases, with 7 bases of the junction left unmatched. Per the germline V gene, CDR1 is MNHNS and CDR2 is SASEGT. CDR3 nucleotide sequence: TGTGCCAGCAGTGACTTGGGGGGGTCGGATGAGCAGTTCTTC. Translating gives CASSDLGGSDEQFF.

Worth noting for this clonotype: It differs at one base from a far larger clone, so likely a read error. V gene TRBV6-1 combines with J gene TRBJ1-1; 9 bases agree with TRBD1. CDR1 is MNHNS, CDR2 SASEGT, per germline. V lost 6 bases and J lost 4; bases outside the gene matches: 18. The CDR3 length is 18 residues. DNA for the CDR3: TGTGCCAGCAGGATCGAAAAACAGGGGGCGCCCTGTGGCACTGAAGCTTTCTTT. Protein: CASRIEKQGAPCGTEAFF.

Comments on this clonotype: A far larger clone lies a single base away; this is likely a read error. The V call is TRBV6-9, the J call TRBJ1-5, with D perhaps matching TRBD1 (5 bases). V was pared by 7 bases and J by 7 bases, with 20 bases between. Germline V gene sequence: CDR1 MNHGY, CDR2 SVAAGI. CDR3 length equals 15 residues. This CDR3 is CASIPDLGEWQPQHF. The CDR3 bases are TGTGCCAGCATCCCCGACCTGGGGGAATGGCAGCCCCAGCATTTT.

This clonotype was observed at least ten times. The CDR3 here is CASSQKFSGNTIYF. CDR3 sequence (DNA): TGTGCCAGTAGTCAGAAATTCTCTGGAAACACCATATATTTT. The chain joins TRBV19 to TRBJ1-3, with D unclear. V gave up 5 bases and J gave up 0 bases, with 8 bases separating them. The length of the CDR3 is 14 residues. In germline, CDR1 is LNHDA, CDR2 SQIVND (reference sequence).

This clonotype was observed many times. The V and J genes are TRBV3-1 and TRBJ1-3; D unclear. Trimming removed 4 bases at V and 3 bases at J, with 13 bases between. The CDR3 has 15 residues. Germline CDR1 LGHDT, CDR2 YNNKEL (reference sequence). CDR3 DNA sequence: TGTGCCAGCAGCCTGGAAGGGAGCGGTGGAAACACCATATATTTT. Translation: CASSLEGSGGNTIYF.

The V gene is TRBV6-2 or TRBV6-3, the J gene TRBJ2-3, with 7 bases identical to TRBD2. This CDR3 is 15 amino acids long. Trimming cost V 8 bases and J 6 bases; bases outside gene matches: 14. Germline-derived CDR1 and CDR2 are MNHEY and SVGEGT. This CDR3 reads CASGDSSGGGDTQYF. CDR3 DNA: TGTGCCAGCGGTGACTCGTCGGGGGGTGGGGATACGCAGTATTTT.

The chain recombines TRBV18 with TRBJ2-7; 7 nucleotides agree with TRBD2. Germline V gives CDR1 KGHSH, CDR2 LQKENI. The CDR3 runs to 15 residues. The V and J ends lost 5 bases and 8 bases, in that order; junction bases with no gene match: 15. CDR3 protein: CASSSRTIGSGKQYF. CDR3 nucleotides: TGTGCCAGCTCATCCCGGACTATCGGGAGCGGGAAGCAGTACTTC.

This clonotype occurred many times. V is TRBV6-1 and J is TRBJ1-1; no firm D call. The CDR3 extends over 13 amino acids. The germline gives CDR1 MNHNS, CDR2 SASEGT. V lost 7 bases and J lost 6, with 15 bases in between. DNA for the CDR3: TGTGCCAGCATCCCCCAGGTAGAGGCTGAAGCTTTCTTT. Translating gives CASIPQVEAEAFF.

There are many counts of this clonotype. This chain uses TRBV28 with TRBJ2-1, with unresolved D. The CDR3 extends over 12 amino acids. The V and J ends lost 4 bases and 7 bases respectively, with 8 bases between them. Germline CDR1 reads MDHEN; CDR2 reads SYDVKM. CDR3 DNA: TGTGCCAGCAGTTGGGCCAAAAATGAGCAGTTCTTC. Its protein is CASSWAKNEQFF.

This clonotype was recorded at least ten times. The V and J genes are TRBV28 and TRBJ1-4; D gene unclear. The CDR3 totals 14 residues. Trimming shortened V by 2 bases and J by 1 base, and 5 bases separated the two germline ends. CDR1 and CDR2 from the germline V gene are MDHEN and SYDVKM. CDR3 sequence: CASSLEETNEKLFF. In DNA form, the CDR3 reads TGTGCCAGCAGTTTAGAAGAAACTAATGAAAAACTGTTTTTT.

Many counts were recorded for this clonotype. The chain links TRBV20-1 to TRBJ1-1; perhaps TRBD1 as D (5 bases). Germline V CDR1 and CDR2: DFQATT, SNEGSKA (reference sequence). The V end lost 2 bases, the J end lost 5 bases, and 12 bases lay between the germline ends. The CDR3 totals 13 residues. For the CDR3, the DNA is TGCAGTGCTAGAAGGCAGGGTCGGACTGAAGCTTTCTTT. Its protein is CSARRQGRTEAFF.

This clonotype was counted ten times or more. CDR3 sequence (DNA): TGTGCCAGCAGCTCGGTGGGGGGGAGCAATCAGCCCCAGCATTTT. This translates into CASSSVGGSNQPQHF. This chain joins TRBV5-5 and TRBJ1-5; D may be TRBD1 (5 bases). CDR3 length: 15 amino acids. Germline V gene lookup returns CDR1 SGHKS and CDR2 YYEKEE (reference sequence). Trimming removed 3 bases at V and 1 base at J, with 11 bases between.

In the case of this clonotype: With only one base between it and a far larger clone, this is likely a read error. This chain uses TRBV6-4 with TRBJ1-1, with D unclear. Looked up from germline, CDR1 is MRHNA and CDR2 is SNTAGT. Trimming cost V 6 bases and J 5 bases, with 16 bases left between them. The CDR3 covers 14 residues. CDR3 residues: CASSLNPLATEAFF. The CDR3 bases are TGTGCCAGCAGCTTGAACCCCTTGGCAACTGAAGCTTTCTTT.

As regards this clonotype: A much larger clone is a single base away; this may be a read error. This chain links TRBV28 with TRBJ2-5; a weak D match, TRBD2 (5 bases). V lost 3 bases, J lost 7 bases, and 15 bases lay in between. Germline V CDR1 and CDR2: MDHEN, SYDVKM. The CDR3 sequence is 14 residues long. CDR3 sequence: CASSFGEPGGTQYF. The CDR3 bases are TGTGCCAGCAGTTTTGGGGAACCAGGAGGGACCCAGTACTTC.

This clonotype came up many times. The chain carries TRBV18 and TRBJ1-1; 8 nucleotides align to TRBD1. This CDR3 has 16 amino acids. The V gene's germline CDR1 is KGHSH and CDR2 LQKENI. Trimming took 3 bases from V and 0 from J; bases not matched to a gene: 6. The CDR3 nucleotides are TGTGCCAGCTCACCCGGGACAGGATACATGAACACTGAAGCTTTCTTT. Translation gives CASSPGTGYMNTEAFF.

The rearrangement joins TRBV5-4 to TRBJ1-1; 10 bases align to TRBD1. Germline assignment: CDR1 SGHNT and CDR2 YYREEE (reference sequence). The CDR3 covers 17 residues. After removal of 0 bases from V and 3 bases from J, the junction contained 8 bases not matched to a gene. The CDR3 is CASSLGDRGRRDTEAFF. CDR3 nucleotides: TGTGCCAGCAGCTTGGGAGACAGGGGGCGAAGGGACACTGAAGCTTTCTTT.

Comment on this clonotype: A much larger clone differs from this one at a single base, so this may be a read error. This chain joins TRBV7-8 and TRBJ2-5; no reliable D call. Germline V CDR1 and CDR2: SGHVS, FQNEAQ. This CDR3 comprises 10 residues. In nucleotides, the CDR3 is TGTGCCAGCAGCTTAGAGGCCCAGTACTTC. Protein: CASSLEAQYF.